The 22 T cell receptor beta chains reported below all come from one sample, sequenced in a study of identical twins. MiXCR, applied by TCRdb to the 5' RACE reads, yields one record per CDR3 protein. The data contain 450,000 or so distinct CDR3 sequences, about a fifth of them singletons. Input material: naive T cells sorted from blood. These TCRs come from a man in his fifties in good health.

This clonotype was counted between two and nine times. This chain joins TRBV6-5 and TRBJ1-1; D is ambiguous. Germline V lookup: CDR1 MNHEY, CDR2 SVGAGI. The CDR3 runs to 12 residues. Trimming removed 6 bases from V and 7 bases from J, with 12 bases in between. The CDR3 sequence is CASRSRGVEAFF. CDR3 in DNA: TGTGCCAGCAGAAGTCGTGGCGTTGAAGCTTTCTTT.

The CDR3 DNA is TGTGCCAGCAGTTACTCTAGCAGGGAGCGGTCACCCCTCCACTTT. Protein: CASSYSSRERSPLHF. The rearrangement links TRBV6-5 to TRBJ1-6, with TRBD1 as a possible D gene (5 bases). With 0 bases removed from V and 10 bases from J, the gap between germline ends came to 13 bases. CDR1 and CDR2 (germline): MNHEY, SVGAGI. The CDR3 has 15 amino acids.

There are a few counts of this clonotype. V is TRBV4-3 and J is TRBJ2-2; TRBD1 is a possible D gene (6 bases). Germline CDR1 and CDR2: LGHNA and YSLEER. V dropped 8 bases and J dropped 0 bases, with 10 bases sitting between them. The CDR3 length is 14 residues. The CDR3 region has the DNA TGCGCCAGCCGCAGGACAGCGAACACCGGGGAGCTGTTTTTT. Its protein product is CASRRTANTGELFF.

On this clonotype: Given a much more abundant clone one base away, this may be a read error. The chain links TRBV5-1 to TRBJ1-1; D perhaps matches TRBD1 (5 bases). CDR1 and CDR2 from the germline V gene are SGHRS and YFSETQ. This CDR3 comprises 13 residues. Trimming cost V 0 bases and J 4 bases, with 7 bases left between them. CDR3 amino acids: CASSLAGTTEAFF. DNA of the CDR3: TGCGCCAGCAGCTTGGCAGGGACCACTGAAGCTTTCTTT. The full variable domain, rest sourced from reference TRBV5-1 and TRBJ1-1, is KAGVTQTPRYLIKTRGQQVTLSCSPISGHRSVSWYQQTPGQGLQFLFEYFSETQRNKGNFPGRFSGRQFSNSRSEMNVSTLELGDSALYLCASSLAGTTEAFFGQGTRLTVV.

The sample holds many counts of this clonotype. The chain recombines TRBV12-3 or TRBV12-4 with TRBJ2-1; a possible D gene is TRBD1 (5 bases). The CDR3 is made up of 13 amino acids. V was shortened by 5 bases and J by 2 bases, with 7 bases between the two germline ends. DNA of the CDR3: TGTGCCAGCAGTCGGACAACCTACAATGAGCAGTTCTTC. Its translation: CASSRTTYNEQFF.

This chain links TRBV10-3 with TRBJ2-1, with TRBD2 matching over 9 bases. The CDR3 is 16 residues long. V lost 5 bases, J lost 4 bases, and 9 bases stayed unmatched. Germline V gene sequence: CDR1 ENHRY, CDR2 SYGVKD. The DNA of the CDR3 is TGTGCCATCAGTAACCAGCTAGCGGGAATGTACAATGAGCAGTTCTTC. It is translated as CAISNQLAGMYNEQFF.

This clonotype occurred many times. The chain uses TRBV5-1 and TRBJ2-1; 12 nucleotides match TRBD2. This CDR3 is built from 15 residues. The germline gives CDR1 SGHRS, CDR2 YFSETQ. The J segment lost 10 bases and the V segment lost 0 bases, leaving 5 bases of the junction unmatched. Here the CDR3 reads CASSLVLAGGGEQFF. The DNA for the CDR3 is TGCGCCAGCAGCTTGGTGCTAGCGGGAGGGGGGGAGCAGTTCTTC.

This clonotype was counted only a few times. The rearrangement joins TRBV12-3 or TRBV12-4 to TRBJ2-1; D uncertain. V lost 5 bases, J lost 6 bases, and 11 bases lay in between. CDR3 size: 13 residues. In DNA, the CDR3 is TGTGCCAGCAGTATACACCTAGTCAATGAGCAGTTCTTC. This gives the protein CASSIHLVNEQFF.

Only a few counts were recorded for this clonotype. This chain joins TRBV15 and TRBJ1-1; D perhaps matches TRBD1 (5 bases). Trimming took off 3 bases at V and 11 bases at J, with 22 bases between the two ends. The V gene's germline CDR1 is LNHNV and CDR2 YYDKDF (reference sequence). This CDR3 contains 15 residues. CDR3 DNA sequence: TGTGCCACCAGCAGTAAAAGGTGGGGACGCGCCGACGCTTTCTTT. Residues: CATSSKRWGRADAFF.

In this sample, this clonotype turned up many times. The gene calls are TRBV12-3 or TRBV12-4 and TRBJ2-1; the match to TRBD2 covers 9 bases. This CDR3 is 14 amino acids long. The J segment lost 8 bases and the V segment lost 3 bases, leaving 5 bases of the junction unmatched. The CDR3 spells CASSLRGGADEQFF. The CDR3 DNA follows: TGTGCCAGCAGTTTGCGCGGGGGGGCTGATGAGCAGTTCTTC.

This clonotype has at least ten counts. The chain combines TRBV9 with TRBJ2-2, with D maybe TRBD2 (5 bases). This CDR3 comprises 14 residues. Germline V gene sequence: CDR1 SGDLS, CDR2 YYNGEE. The V and J ends lost 4 bases and 7 bases respectively, with 14 bases between them. CDR3 bases: TGTGCCAGCAGCCCACGACGGGAAATCGGGGAGCTGTTTTTT. Protein sequence: CASSPRREIGELFF. The full variable domain, in which reference TRBV9 and TRBJ2-2 provide the parts outside the CDR3, is DSGVTQTPKHLITATGQRVTLRCSPRSGDLSVYWYQQSLDQGLQFLIQYYNGEERAKGNILERFSAQQFPDLHSELNLSSLELGDSALYFCASSPRREIGELFFGEGSRLTVL.

A few counts support this clonotype. The rearrangement joins TRBV12-3 or TRBV12-4 to TRBJ2-3; D ambiguous. The CDR3 covers 13 residues. V shed 6 bases and J shed 4 bases, with 11 bases lying between them. The CDR3 loop reads CASRAPGPDTQYF. CDR3 nucleotides: TGTGCCAGCAGGGCGCCCGGACCAGATACGCAGTATTTT.

To note about this clonotype: Since a much larger clone is just one base distant, this may be a read error. The rearrangement uses TRBV14 and TRBJ2-1; TRBD1 is a possible D gene (5 bases). The germline gives CDR1 SGHDN, CDR2 FVKESK. Between the trimmed V and J ends, which lost 9 bases and 2 bases, there was a span of 17 bases. This CDR3 contains 15 residues. The CDR3 region is CARTTGQGAYNEQFF. CDR3 sequence (DNA): TGTGCCAGGACGACTGGACAAGGCGCCTACAATGAGCAGTTCTTC.

The CDR3: CASSEWGRDTQYF. In nucleotides, the CDR3 is TGTGCCAGCAGTGAGTGGGGGCGAGATACGCAGTATTTT. The chain carries TRBV2 and TRBJ2-3, with D possibly matching TRBD1 (6 bases). Germline V gene data show CDR1 as SNHLY and CDR2 as FYNNEI. V was shortened by 3 bases and J by 5 bases, with 9 bases between the two germline ends. The CDR3 consists of 13 residues. Based on the CDR3 plus reference TRBV2 and TRBJ2-3, the full variable domain is EPEVTQTPSHQVTQMGQEVILRCVPISNHLYFYWYRQILGQKVEFLVSFYNNEISEKSEIFDDQFSVERPDGSNFTLKIRSTKLEDSAMYFCASSEWGRDTQYFGPGTRLTVL.

The chain combines TRBV7-8 with TRBJ1-1; D call uncertain. This CDR3 contains 15 residues. Germline V gene data show CDR1 as SGHVS and CDR2 as FQNEAQ. V was shortened by 3 bases and J by 1 base, with 12 bases between the two germline ends. The CDR3 sequence is CASSLSRTENTEAFF. CDR3 coding DNA: TGTGCCAGCAGCTTGTCCCGGACTGAGAACACTGAAGCTTTCTTT.

V gene TRBV4-3 combines with J gene TRBJ2-7; 7 bases agree with TRBD1. The CDR3 runs 15 residues. The germline V gene has CDR1 LGHNA and CDR2 YSLEER. V lost 1 base and J lost 2; bases outside the gene matches: 5. The CDR3 DNA is TGCGCCAGCAGCCAAGTGGCACAGGGGACCTACGAGCAGTACTTC. It yields the protein CASSQVAQGTYEQYF.

This clonotype occurred a few times. An end of the junction does not agree with germline; a read error may underlie this. The J gene is TRBJ2-3, the V gene TRBV5-1, with TRBD2 matching over 10 bases. The V gene's germline CDR1 is SGHRS and CDR2 YFSETQ. This CDR3 is 15 amino acids long. CDR3 sequence: CASSSSGRATHTQYF. The CDR3 coding sequence is TGCGCCAGCAGCTCCAGCGGGAGGGCCACACATACGCAGTATTTT.

The chain recombines TRBV28 with TRBJ1-2; unclear D gene. Germline CDR1 reads MDHEN; CDR2 reads SYDVKM. This CDR3 spans 12 amino acids. V was clipped by 2 bases and J by 5 bases, with 6 bases between them. CDR3 DNA sequence: TGTGCCAGCAGTTTAGAGGGTTATGGCTACACCTTC. Encoded protein: CASSLEGYGYTF.

The V gene is TRBV20-1, the J gene TRBJ2-7; D is undetermined. Trimming took 3 bases from V and 2 from J, leaving 14 bases between them. CDR1 is DFQATT and CDR2 is SNEGSKA in the germline V gene (reference sequence). This CDR3 comprises 14 residues. The CDR3 sequence: CSARYQDHPYEQYF. CDR3 nucleotides: TGCAGTGCTAGGTATCAGGATCACCCCTACGAGCAGTACTTC.

This chain connects TRBV7-9 to TRBJ2-4; 13 nucleotides align to TRBD2. The CDR3 has 16 residues. Germline trimming cut 6 bases from V and 4 bases from J; bases unmatched to any gene: 6. The germline CDR1 and CDR2 sequences are SEHNR and FQNEAQ (reference sequence). For the CDR3, the DNA is TGTGCCAGCAGTCCCAGACTAGCGGGGGGTAAAAACATTCAGTACTTC. Its translation: CASSPRLAGGKNIQYF. Full variable domain (remainder filled in from reference TRBV7-9 and TRBJ2-4): DTGVSQNPRHKITKRGQNVTFRCDPISEHNRLYWYRQTLGQGPEFLTYFQNEAQLEKSRLLSDRFSAERPKGSFSTLEIQRTEQGDSAMYLCASSPRLAGGKNIQYFGAGTRLSVL.

As DNA, the CDR3 is TGTGCCAGCAGCCCCGAAGCGGGAGCTAATGAGCAGTTCTTC. It yields the protein CASSPEAGANEQFF. V is TRBV11-3 and J is TRBJ2-1; 8 bases match TRBD2. CDR3 size: 14 residues. Germline V gene data show CDR1 as SGHNT and CDR2 as YENEEA. Unmatched junction bases numbered 7, after V lost 5 bases and J lost 7 bases.

In this sample, this clonotype turned up a few times. The chain links TRBV5-1 to TRBJ1-2; TRBD1 is a possible D gene (6 bases). CDR3 length: 15 residues. Germline CDR1 is SGHRS and CDR2 is YFSETQ. Trimming took off 4 bases at V and 2 bases at J, with 15 bases between the two ends. The CDR3 DNA follows: TGCGCCAGCAGCAAGACTATCACAGGGAACTATGGCTACACCTTC. Translation gives CASSKTITGNYGYTF.